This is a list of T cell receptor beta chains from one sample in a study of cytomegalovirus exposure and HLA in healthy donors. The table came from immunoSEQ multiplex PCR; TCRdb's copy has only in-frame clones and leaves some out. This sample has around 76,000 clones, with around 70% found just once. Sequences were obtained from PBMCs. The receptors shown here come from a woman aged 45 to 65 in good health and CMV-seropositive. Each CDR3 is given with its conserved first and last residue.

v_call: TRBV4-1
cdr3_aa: CASSSTAGTSGEQYF

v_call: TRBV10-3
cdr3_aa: CAISAGREGGTQYF

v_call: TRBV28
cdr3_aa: CASSSQGTSGNTIYF

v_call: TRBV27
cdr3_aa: CASSSDRSAYGYTF

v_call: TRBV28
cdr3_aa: CASSQPGLAGTNEQYF

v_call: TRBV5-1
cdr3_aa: CASTLGQAANEQFF

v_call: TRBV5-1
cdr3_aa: CASSLAAGGAYNEQFF

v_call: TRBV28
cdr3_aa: CASRVGRENEKLFF

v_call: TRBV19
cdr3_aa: CASSIVAGIYEQYF

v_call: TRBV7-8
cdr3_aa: CASSPTSGSTDTQYF

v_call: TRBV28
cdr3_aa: CASFQGVSSYEQYF

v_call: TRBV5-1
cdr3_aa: CASSSLAEDEQFF

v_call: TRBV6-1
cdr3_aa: CASRDPGGSETQYF

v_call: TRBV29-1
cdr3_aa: CSVQRDRGAETQYF

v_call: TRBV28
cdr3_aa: CASRTRRAEKLFF

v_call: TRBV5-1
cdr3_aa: CASSLKQGAGYEQYF

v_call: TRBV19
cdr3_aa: CASRDRGVFTSYEQYF

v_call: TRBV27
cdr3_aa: CASSFRDTTEAFF

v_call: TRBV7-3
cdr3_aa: CASSWDRGYNEQFF

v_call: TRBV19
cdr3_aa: CASSFRDSVIYGYTF

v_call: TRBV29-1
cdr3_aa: CSVTGTGREKLFF

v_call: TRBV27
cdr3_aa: CASRRNRDLNEKLFF

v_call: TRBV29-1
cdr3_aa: CSVEIQWKGYTF

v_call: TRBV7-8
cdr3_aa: CASRREGVVNTEAFF

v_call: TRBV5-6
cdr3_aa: CASSLDRDRLAKNIQYF

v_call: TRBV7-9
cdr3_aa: CASSQPRDRQETQYF

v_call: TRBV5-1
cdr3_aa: CASSLGASDEKLFF

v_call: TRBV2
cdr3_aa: CASHRNYGYTF

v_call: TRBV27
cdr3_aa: CASSLSGERVRAGELFF

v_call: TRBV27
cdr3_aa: CASSSVAGANEQFF

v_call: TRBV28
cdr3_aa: CASKGSAGASNGIASNEQFF

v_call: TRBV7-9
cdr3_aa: CASSRDSQKEQYF

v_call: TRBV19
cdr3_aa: CASSVRGDQPQHF

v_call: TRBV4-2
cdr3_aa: CASSQDLVREDSNQPQHF

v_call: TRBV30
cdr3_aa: CASTSTASNEKLFF

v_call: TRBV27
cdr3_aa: CASKSAGTEAFF

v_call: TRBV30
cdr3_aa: CAWSVGRGTNTEAFF

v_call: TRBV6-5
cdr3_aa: CASSYSGLEGELFF

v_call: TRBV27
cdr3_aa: CASQPGLAGGTDTQYF

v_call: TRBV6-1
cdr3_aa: CASRSGTSIDEQFF

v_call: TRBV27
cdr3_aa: CASSLLAHYEQYF

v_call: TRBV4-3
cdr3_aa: CASSRDRREAKNIQYF

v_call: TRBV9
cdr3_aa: CASSVAPPNQGATEAFF

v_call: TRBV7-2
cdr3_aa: CASSYSNYEQYF

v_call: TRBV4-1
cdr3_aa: CASSQLALAYEQYF

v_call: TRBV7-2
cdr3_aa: CASSIHRVGYGYTF

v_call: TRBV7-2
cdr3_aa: CASTRTSGNYEQYF

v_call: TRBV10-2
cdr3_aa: CASSTNGDNEQFF

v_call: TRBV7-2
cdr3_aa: CASSAQGNQPQHF

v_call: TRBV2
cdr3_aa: CASSYGLGQNQPQHF

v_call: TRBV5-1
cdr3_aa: CASSFSGGHYEQYF

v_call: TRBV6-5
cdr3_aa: CASSMTVNTEAFF